This entry lists 11 T cell receptor beta chains sequenced from one sample in a study of cytomegalovirus exposure and HLA in healthy donors. Using immunoSEQ multiplex PCR, the repertoire was profiled, and TCRdb retains in-frame clones only, with some absent. The sample lists 100,000 or so clones, around nine tenths occurring once. Sequencing input: PBMCs. The source of these receptors is a woman aged 25 to 39 in good health and CMV-seronegative.

With respect to this clone: Within the sample, other DNA sequences also encode this same CDR3. V gene TRBV5-1 combines with J gene TRBJ1-2; 11 bases map to TRBD1. Unmatched junction bases numbered 6, after V lost 4 bases and J lost 7 bases. Germline V gene sequence: CDR1 SGHRS, CDR2 YFSETQ. CDR3 length: 14 amino acids. CDR3 DNA: TGCGCCAGCAGCATTACCGGGACAGGGGGTGGCTACACCTTC. Its translation is CASSITGTGGGYTF.

The gene calls are TRBV2 and TRBJ1-5; D might be TRBD1 (6 bases). In germline, CDR1 is SNHLY, CDR2 FYNNEI. Trimming took off 3 bases at V and 4 bases at J, with 10 bases between the two ends. The CDR3 is 14 residues long. DNA for the CDR3: TGTGCCAGCAGTGAGACAGGTATGAATCAGCCCCAGCATTTT. Encoded protein: CASSETGMNQPQHF.

The chain recombines TRBV9 with TRBJ1-4, with 8 bases that match TRBD1. The V segment lost 0 bases and the J segment 0 bases; nucleotides outside the gene matches: 7. Germline CDR1 is SGDLS and CDR2 is YYNGEE. The CDR3 is 18 amino acids. CDR3 DNA sequence: TGTGCCAGCAGCGTAGCTCCCAGGGGGCCCGCAACTAATGAAAAACTGTTTTTT. This encodes CASSVAPRGPATNEKLFF.

The chain links TRBV7-2 to TRBJ2-3, with D possibly being TRBD2 (6 bases). Germline-derived CDR1 and CDR2 are SGHTA and FQGNSA. V was shortened by 6 bases and J by 6 bases, with 22 bases between the two germline ends. The CDR3 totals 16 residues. The CDR3 bases are TGTGCCAGCAGTCTGAGCGGGTCCGCGACTGGGGATACGCAGTATTTT. It encodes CASSLSGSATGDTQYF.

The chain recombines TRBV5-5 with TRBJ2-7, with 11 bases matching TRBD2. The CDR3 runs 14 residues. V lost 4 bases, J lost 3 bases, and 3 bases stayed unmatched. Germline CDR1 and CDR2: SGHKS and YYEKEE (reference sequence). In DNA form, the CDR3 reads TGTGCCAGCAGCATCACTAGCGGGGGCTACGAGCAGTACTTC. This codes for CASSITSGGYEQYF. Together with reference TRBV5-5 and TRBJ2-7, the CDR3 gives the full variable domain: DAGVTQSPTHLIKTRGQQVTLRCSPISGHKSVSWYQQVLGQGPQFIFQYYEKEERGRGNFPDRFSARQFPNYSSELNVNALLLGDSALYLCASSITSGGYEQYFGPGTRLTVT.

The CDR3 here is CASSQVGRRVNTEAFF. The CDR3 DNA reads TGCGCCAGCAGCCAAGTGGGGAGGCGAGTGAACACTGAAGCTTTCTTT. V usage is TRBV4-1 and J usage is TRBJ1-1; D not resolved. V lost 1 base to trimming and J lost 0 bases, with 12 bases between them. The germline gives CDR1 MGHRA, CDR2 YSYEKL. This CDR3 is 16 amino acids long.

The chain employs TRBV5-5 and TRBJ2-5; 7 positions match TRBD2. Germline trimming cut 4 bases from V and 4 bases from J; bases unmatched to any gene: 4. The CDR3 runs to 13 residues. Looked up from germline, CDR1 is SGHKS and CDR2 is YYEKEE (reference sequence). This chain's CDR3 is CASSRGGSETQYF. In nucleotides, the CDR3 is TGTGCCAGCAGCCGCGGGGGTTCAGAGACCCAGTACTTC.

The genes are TRBV2 and TRBJ1-1; TRBD1 might be the D (6 bases). The CDR3 totals 14 residues. Deletions cut 6 bases from V and 8 bases from J, with 19 bases between. Per germline, CDR1 SNHLY and CDR2 FYNNEI. CDR3 bases: TGTGCCAGCAGCCGTCGGGGGGCCCCTTTGGAAGCTTTCTTT. Translating it yields CASSRRGAPLEAFF.

The rearrangement links TRBV21-1 to TRBJ2-3; the D call of TRBD2 is as the table states it, not checked on the DNA. TRBV21-1 is a pseudogene locus. The CDR3 sequence is 23 residues long. The CDR3 nucleotides read TGTGCCAGCAGCAAAGCTTCCCCCCGGGGGTTACGGCAGAAGGGCACCAGCACAGATACGCAGTATTTT. The encoded protein is CASSKASPRGLRQKGTSTDTQYF.

This sequence joins TRBV5-1 and TRBJ2-1; 8 nucleotides align to TRBD2. The CDR3 runs 14 residues. Germline CDR1 and CDR2: SGHRS and YFSETQ. Trimming took 3 bases from V and 8 from J; bases not matched to a gene: 7. The CDR3 region has the DNA TGCGCCAGCAGCTCGAGCGGGAGTGGAGATGAGCAGTTCTTC. Protein product: CASSSSGSGDEQFF.

This chain joins TRBV18 and TRBJ2-2, with 12 bases fitting TRBD2. CDR3 length: 17 amino acids. Per germline, CDR1 KGHSH and CDR2 LQKENI. Germline trimming cut 6 bases from V and 4 bases from J; bases unmatched to any gene: 9. The CDR3 nucleotides are TGTGCCAGCTCTGAGTATCCGGGACTAGCGGGCACCGGGGAGCTGTTTTTT. This encodes CASSEYPGLAGTGELFF.